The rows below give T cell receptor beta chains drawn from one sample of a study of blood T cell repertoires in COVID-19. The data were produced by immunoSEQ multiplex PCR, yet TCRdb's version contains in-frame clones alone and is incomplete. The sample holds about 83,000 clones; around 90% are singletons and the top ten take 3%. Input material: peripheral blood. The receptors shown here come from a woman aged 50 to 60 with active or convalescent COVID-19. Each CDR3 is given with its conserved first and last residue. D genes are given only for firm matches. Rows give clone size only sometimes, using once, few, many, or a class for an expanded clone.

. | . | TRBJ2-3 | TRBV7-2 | TGTGCCAGCAGCTTTGGGAGGGGGGGAGATACGCAGTATTTT | CASSFGRGGDTQYF
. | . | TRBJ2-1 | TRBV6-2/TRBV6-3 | TGTGCCAGCAGCCGGGACTTCAACTCCTACAATGAGCAGTTCTTC | CASSRDFNSYNEQFF
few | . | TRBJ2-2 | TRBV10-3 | TGTGCCATCAGTGAGACACCGAACACCGGGGAGCTGTTTTTT | CAISETPNTGELFF
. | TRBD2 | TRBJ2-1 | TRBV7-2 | TGTGCCAGCAGCTACGCGGGACTCGCGGGGGGTGAGCAGTTCTTC | CASSYAGLAGGEQFF
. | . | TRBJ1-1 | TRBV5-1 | TGCGCCAGCAGCTTGGTCGGGGGAGTGAACACTGAAGCTTTCTTT | CASSLVGGVNTEAFF
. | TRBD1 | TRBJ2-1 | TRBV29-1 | TGCAGCGTTGAAGATTGGGACAGGAGCTCCTACAATGAGCAGTTCTTC | CSVEDWDRSSYNEQFF
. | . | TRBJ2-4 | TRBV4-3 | TGCGCCAGCAGCCAAAACGTACGGAACATTCAGTACTTC | CASSQNVRNIQYF
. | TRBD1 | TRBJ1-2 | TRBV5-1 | TGCGCCAGCAGCGATGACGGACAGGGGGCAGGCTATGGCTACACCTTC | CASSDDGQGAGYGYTF
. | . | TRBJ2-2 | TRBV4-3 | TGCGCCAGCAGCCAAGATCTACCGGGAATAATGGCCGGGGAGCTGTTTTTT | CASSQDLPGIMAGELFF
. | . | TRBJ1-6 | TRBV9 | TGTGCCAGCAGCGTTGGGGGGGTCAATAATTCACCCCTCCACTTT | CASSVGGVNNSPLHF
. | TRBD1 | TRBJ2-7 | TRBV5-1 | TGCGCCAGCAGCTTGGCCACGGACAGGGATTACTACGAGCAGTACTTC | CASSLATDRDYYEQYF
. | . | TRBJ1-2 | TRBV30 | TGTGCCTGGAGGAAGGCGGGCGGGGCCCCTAACTATGGCTACACCTTC | CAWRKAGGAPNYGYTF
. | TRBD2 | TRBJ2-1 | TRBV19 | TGTGCCAGTAGTACCGAGACTAGCGGGGCCTCCTACAATGAGCAGTTCTTC | CASSTETSGASYNEQFF
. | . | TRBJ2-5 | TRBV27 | TGTGCCAGCAGTCCCCAATGGACAGCAGTAAAGACCCAGTACTTC | CASSPQWTAVKTQYF
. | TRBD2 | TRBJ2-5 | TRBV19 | TGTGCCAGTAGTATAGGTTTGAGAGCGGGGGCACAAGAGACCCAGTACTTC | CASSIGLRAGAQETQYF
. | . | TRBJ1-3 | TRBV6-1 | TGTGCCAGCAGTGAGTCGGGGGTTAGCTCTGGAAACACCATATATTTT | CASSESGVSSGNTIYF
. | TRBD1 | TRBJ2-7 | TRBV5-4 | TGTGCCAGCAGCCTCCGGGACAGGGGCGACGAGCAGTACTTC | CASSLRDRGDEQYF
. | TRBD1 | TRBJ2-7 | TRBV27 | TGTGCCAGCAGTTCACGGGACAGTTCCAACGAGCAGTACTTC | CASSSRDSSNEQYF
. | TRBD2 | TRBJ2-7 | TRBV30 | TGTGCCTGGAGTACTTGGGCTAGCGGGGGTTACGAGCAGTACTTC | CAWSTWASGGYEQYF
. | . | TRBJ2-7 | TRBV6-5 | TGTGCCAGCACCATAGGCAGGACAACCCCCTACGAGCAGTACTTC | CASTIGRTTPYEQYF
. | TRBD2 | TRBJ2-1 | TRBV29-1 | TGCAGCGTTGAGGGCGGGAGGGGCTACAATGAGCAGTTCTTC | CSVEGGRGYNEQFF
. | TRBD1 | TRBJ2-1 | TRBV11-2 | TGTGCCAGCAGCGAGGACAGGGGGCGGAATGAGCAGTTCTTC | CASSEDRGRNEQFF
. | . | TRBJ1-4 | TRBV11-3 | TGTGCCAGCAGCTTTGGAGGGGCTTTTCGTGTTGGTGAAAAACTGTTTTTT | CASSFGGAFRVGEKLFF
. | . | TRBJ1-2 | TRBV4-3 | TGCGCCAGCAGCCAAGGTTCGGGGGGCCACTATGGCTACACCTTC | CASSQGSGGHYGYTF
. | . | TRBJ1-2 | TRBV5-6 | TGTGCCACGAAACAGGGCCATGGCTACACCTTC | CATKQGHGYTF
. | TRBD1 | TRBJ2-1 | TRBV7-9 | TGTGCCAGCAGCTTAGCGGGACAGGGGGTGATCTACAATGAGCAGTTCTTC | CASSLAGQGVIYNEQFF
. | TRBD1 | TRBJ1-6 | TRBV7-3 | TGTGCCAGCAGCTCGACAGGGCGTAATTCACCCCTCCACTTT | CASSSTGRNSPLHF
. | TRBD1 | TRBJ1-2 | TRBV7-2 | TGTGCCAGCAGCTTAGGGAGGGGGCAGGGCAGCTATGGCTACACCTTC | CASSLGRGQGSYGYTF
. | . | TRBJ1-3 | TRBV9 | TGTGCCAGCAGCGTTACAGGGAAAGGAAACACCATATATTTT | CASSVTGKGNTIYF
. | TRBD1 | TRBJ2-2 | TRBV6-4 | TGTGCCAGCAGGGTCGACAGGGAGAACACCGGGGAGCTGTTTTTT | CASRVDRENTGELFF
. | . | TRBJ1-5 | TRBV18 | TGTGCCAGCTCACCAACGGGGGGGCGGCTCGGGCAGCCCCAGCATTTT | CASSPTGGRLGQPQHF
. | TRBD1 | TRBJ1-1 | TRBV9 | TGTGCCAGCAGCGTCGGGACAGTGAACACTGAAGCTTTCTTT | CASSVGTVNTEAFF
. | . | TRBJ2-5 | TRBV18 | TGTGCCAGCTCCCCTAGCATCCAAGAGACCCAGTACTTC | CASSPSIQETQYF
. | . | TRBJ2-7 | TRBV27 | TGTGCCAGCAGCCCTGGTGGCTTAATCTACGAGCAGTACTTC | CASSPGGLIYEQYF
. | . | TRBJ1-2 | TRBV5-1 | TGCGCCAGCAGCAGAGCAGGGGTAGGCTACACCTTC | CASSRAGVGYTF
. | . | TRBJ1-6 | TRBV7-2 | TGTGCCGTCTATCAAGCGCAGTCGACCTATAATTCACCCCTCCACTTT | CAVYQAQSTYNSPLHF
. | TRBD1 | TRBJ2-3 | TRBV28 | TGTGCCAGCAGGGAAGGGACAGGCCGCACAGATACGCAGTATTTT | CASREGTGRTDTQYF
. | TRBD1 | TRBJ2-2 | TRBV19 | TGTGCCAGTTTGGGGCCGGACAGGGGCTTTTCGAACACCGGGGAGCTGTTTTTT | CASLGPDRGFSNTGELFF
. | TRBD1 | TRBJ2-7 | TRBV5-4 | TGTGCCAGCAGCTTGCCTGACAGGGGCAGGTACGAGCAGTACTTC | CASSLPDRGRYEQYF
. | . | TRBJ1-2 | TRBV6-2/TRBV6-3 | TGTGCCAGCAGTTACTCAGGGGATCTGAAAGGCACCTTC | CASSYSGDLKGTF
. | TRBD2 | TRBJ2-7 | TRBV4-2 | TGTGCCAGCAGCCAAGAAGGGTCGGGGGGAACCTACGAGCAGTACTTC | CASSQEGSGGTYEQYF
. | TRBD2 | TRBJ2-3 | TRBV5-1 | TGCGCCAGCAGCTTGGATTTAGCGGGAGCCGATACGCAGTATTTT | CASSLDLAGADTQYF
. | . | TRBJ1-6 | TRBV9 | TGTGCCAGCAGCACGCAGACGGGGTATAATTCACCCCTCCACTTT | CASSTQTGYNSPLHF
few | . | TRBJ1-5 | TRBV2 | TGTGCCAGCAGTCGGGAGCAGGGTGGTCAGCCCCAGCATTTT | CASSREQGGQPQHF
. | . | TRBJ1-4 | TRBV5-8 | TGTGCCAGCAGCTTGGGTCAGGGCAGGGCAACTAATGAAAAACTGTTTTTT | CASSLGQGRATNEKLFF
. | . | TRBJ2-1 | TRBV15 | TGTGCCACCAGCAGGGACAAGAGGCATGAGCAGTTCTTC | CATSRDKRHEQFF
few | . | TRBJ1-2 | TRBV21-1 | TGTGCCAGCAGCAAAATGGGACAGGGCAATGGCTACACCTTC | CASSKMGQGNGYTF
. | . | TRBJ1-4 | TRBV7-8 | TGTGCCAGCAGCTTATACGGGAATGAAAAACTGTTTTTT | CASSLYGNEKLFF
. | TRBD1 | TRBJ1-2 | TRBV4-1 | TGCGCCAGCAGCCAAGATGGGACAGCCTACTATGGCTACACCTTC | CASSQDGTAYYGYTF
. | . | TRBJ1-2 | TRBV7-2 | TGTGCCAGCAGCTTAGTTGGGGGCCGTGGCTACACCTTC | CASSLVGGRGYTF
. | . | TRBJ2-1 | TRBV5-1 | TGCGCCAGCTTCGGGACTCCTAGCTCCTACAATGAGCAGTTCTTC | CASFGTPSSYNEQFF
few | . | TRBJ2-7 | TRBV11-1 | TGTGCCAGCAGCCGCAGGGGCACATCCTACGAGCAGTACTTC | CASSRRGTSYEQYF
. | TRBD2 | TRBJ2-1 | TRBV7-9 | TGTGCCAGCAGCTTGTCTAGCGGGGGGGCCTTCGATGAGCAGTTCTTC | CASSLSSGGAFDEQFF
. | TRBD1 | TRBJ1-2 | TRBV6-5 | TGTGCCAGCAGCGTTACTCACAGGACAGGGCCTGGCTACACCTTC | CASSVTHRTGPGYTF
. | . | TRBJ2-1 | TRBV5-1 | TGCGCCAGCAGCAGGACCCAGGGGTTCGATGAGCAGTTCTTC | CASSRTQGFDEQFF
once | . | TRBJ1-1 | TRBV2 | TGTGCCAGCAGGGGGACACCTAACACTGAAGCTTTCTTT | CASRGTPNTEAFF
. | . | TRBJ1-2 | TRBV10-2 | TGCGCCAGCAGTGAGGGCCTCAGCGGGGGCGGCGGCTACACCTTC | CASSEGLSGGGGYTF
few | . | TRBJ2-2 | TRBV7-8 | TGTGCCAGCAGCCCGACAGCGTACAGCACCGGGGAGCTGTTTTTT | CASSPTAYSTGELFF
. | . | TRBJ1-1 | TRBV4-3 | TGCGCCAGCAGCTTCGGGGGTCGGGACACTGAAGCTTTCTTT | CASSFGGRDTEAFF
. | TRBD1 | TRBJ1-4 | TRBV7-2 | TGTGCCAGCAGCTTGCCGACAGGGGGTGAAAAACTGTTTTTT | CASSLPTGGEKLFF